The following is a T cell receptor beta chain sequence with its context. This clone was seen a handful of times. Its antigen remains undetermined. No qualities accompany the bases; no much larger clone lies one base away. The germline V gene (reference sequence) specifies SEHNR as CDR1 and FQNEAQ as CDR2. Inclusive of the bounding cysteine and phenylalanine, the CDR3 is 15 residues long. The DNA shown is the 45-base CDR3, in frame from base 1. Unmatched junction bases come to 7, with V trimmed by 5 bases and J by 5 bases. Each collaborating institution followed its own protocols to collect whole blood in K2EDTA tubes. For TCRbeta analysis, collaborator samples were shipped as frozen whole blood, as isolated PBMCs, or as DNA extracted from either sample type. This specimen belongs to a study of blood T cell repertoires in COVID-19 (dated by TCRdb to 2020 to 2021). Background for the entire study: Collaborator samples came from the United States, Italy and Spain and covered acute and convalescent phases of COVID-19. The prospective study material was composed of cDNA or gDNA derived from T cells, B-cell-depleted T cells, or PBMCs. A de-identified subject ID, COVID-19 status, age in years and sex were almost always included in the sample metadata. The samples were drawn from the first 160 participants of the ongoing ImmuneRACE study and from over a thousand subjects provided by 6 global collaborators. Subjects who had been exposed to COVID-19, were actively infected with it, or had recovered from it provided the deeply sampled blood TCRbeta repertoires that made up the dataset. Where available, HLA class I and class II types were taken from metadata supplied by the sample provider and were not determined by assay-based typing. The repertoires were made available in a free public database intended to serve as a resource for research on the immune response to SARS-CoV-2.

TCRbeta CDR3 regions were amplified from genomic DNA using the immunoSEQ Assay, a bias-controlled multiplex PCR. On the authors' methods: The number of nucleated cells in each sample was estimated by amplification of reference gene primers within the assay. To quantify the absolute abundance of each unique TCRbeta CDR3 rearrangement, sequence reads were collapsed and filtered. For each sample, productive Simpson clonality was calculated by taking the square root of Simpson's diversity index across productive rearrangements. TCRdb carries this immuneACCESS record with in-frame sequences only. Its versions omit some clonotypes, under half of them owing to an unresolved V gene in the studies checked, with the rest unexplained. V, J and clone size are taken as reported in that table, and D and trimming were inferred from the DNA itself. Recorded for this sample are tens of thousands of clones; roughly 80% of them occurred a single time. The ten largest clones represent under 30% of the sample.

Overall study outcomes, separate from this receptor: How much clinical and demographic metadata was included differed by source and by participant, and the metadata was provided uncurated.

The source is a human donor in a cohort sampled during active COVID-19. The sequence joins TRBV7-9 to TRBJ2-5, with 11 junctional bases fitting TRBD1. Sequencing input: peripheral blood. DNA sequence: TGTGCCAGCAGCCCCGGGACAGGGGGAGGGGAGACCCAGTACTTC. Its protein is CASSPGTGGGETQYF.